The source of this T cell receptor beta chain is a study of T cells in Graves' hyperthyroidism and ophthalmopathy. General observations from the study: Patients with ophthalmopathy were separated from those with stable hyperthyroidism by a 13 V-J model.

RNA transcripts served as the template for amplifying TCR beta CDR3 regions. Initially, a first-round RT-PCR of the TCR CDR3 employed the HTBI primer set. TCRdb itself ran the multiplex PCR reads through MiXCR, one entry per CDR3 protein. The sample shows hundreds of thousands of distinct CDR3 sequences, less than 20% of them seen only once. Uncontrolled infection, other autoimmune disease, pregnancy or lactation disqualified patients from enrolment. Germline CDR1 reads LGHDT; CDR2 reads YNNKEL (reference sequence). CDR3 length equals 13 residues. V was trimmed by 4 bases and J by 4 bases, leaving 8 bases between them. This clonotype showed up many times. The antigen is undetermined.

The sample was blood. The V call is TRBV3-1, the J call TRBJ1-3; no reliable D call. The TCR originated in a woman between 18 and 30 years old with Graves' ophthalmopathy. The CDR3 sequence is CASSRTAGNTIYF. CDR3 DNA sequence: TGTGCCAGCAGCCGGACTGCGGGAAACACCATATATTTT.